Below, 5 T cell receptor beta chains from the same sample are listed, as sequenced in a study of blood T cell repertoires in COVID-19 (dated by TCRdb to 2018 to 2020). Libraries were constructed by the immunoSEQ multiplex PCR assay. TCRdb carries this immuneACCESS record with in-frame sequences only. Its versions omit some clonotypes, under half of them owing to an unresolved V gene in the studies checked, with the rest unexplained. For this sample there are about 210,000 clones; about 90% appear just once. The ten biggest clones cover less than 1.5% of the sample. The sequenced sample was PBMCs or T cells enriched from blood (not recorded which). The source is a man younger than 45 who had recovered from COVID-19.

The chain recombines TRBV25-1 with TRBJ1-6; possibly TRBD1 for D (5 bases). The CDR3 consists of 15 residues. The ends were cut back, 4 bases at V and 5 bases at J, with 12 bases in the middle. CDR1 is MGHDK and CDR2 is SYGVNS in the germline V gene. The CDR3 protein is CASSAHAGHNSPLHF. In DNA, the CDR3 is TGTGCCAGCAGTGCCCACGCGGGACATAATTCACCCCTCCACTTT.

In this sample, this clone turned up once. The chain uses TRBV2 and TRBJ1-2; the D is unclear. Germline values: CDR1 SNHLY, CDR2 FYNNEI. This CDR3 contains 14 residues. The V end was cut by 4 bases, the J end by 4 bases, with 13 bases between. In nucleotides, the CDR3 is TGTGCCAGCAGTGGTGCAGGAACCGTCTATGGCTACACCTTC. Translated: CASSGAGTVYGYTF.

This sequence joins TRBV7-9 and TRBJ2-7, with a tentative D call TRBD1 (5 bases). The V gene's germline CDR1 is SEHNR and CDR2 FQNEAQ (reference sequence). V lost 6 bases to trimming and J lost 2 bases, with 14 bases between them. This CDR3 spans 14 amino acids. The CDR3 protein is CASSPTGKPYEQYF. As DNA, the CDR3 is TGTGCCAGCAGTCCAACAGGAAAACCCTACGAGCAGTACTTC.

CDR3: CASIPTLNSPLHF. In DNA form, the CDR3 reads TGTGCCAGCATCCCTACCTTGAATTCACCCCTCCACTTT. The genes are TRBV6-5 and TRBJ1-6; D is unresolved. Germline V lookup: CDR1 MNHEY, CDR2 SVGAGI. This CDR3 region has 13 residues. The V gene lost 7 bases and the J gene lost 7 bases, with 11 bases spanning the gap.

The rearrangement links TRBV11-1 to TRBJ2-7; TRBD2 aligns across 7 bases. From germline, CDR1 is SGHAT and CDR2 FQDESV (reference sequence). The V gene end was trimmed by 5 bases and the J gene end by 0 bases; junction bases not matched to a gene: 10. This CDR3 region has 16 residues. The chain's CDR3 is CASSPRTSRSSYEQYF. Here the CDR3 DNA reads TGTGCCAGCAGCCCCCGGACTAGTCGGAGCTCCTACGAGCAGTACTTC.